This record concerns one T cell receptor (beta chain) sequence. As yet, its antigen is unknown. Trimming took 4 bases from V and 3 from J; bases not matched to a gene: 4. Germline CDR1 is SGHNT and CDR2 is YYREEE (reference sequence). The CDR3 runs to 14 residues. Assay used: immunoSEQ multiplex PCR; TCRdb lists only in-frame clones, some missing. The data show around 400,000 clones, with roughly 90% seen just once and approximately 12% held by the top ten. The data were obtained in a study of Ad26.COV2.S vaccination and SARS-CoV-2 variants. Points from the study as a whole: Total T cell responses, in the TCR breadth and depth analyses, may have been underestimated.

Treatment indicated: approximately 18 received Ad26.COV2.S at low or high dose, single or two shots; about 5 received placebo; per-sample allocation not given. Sampling took place 63 days after the first vaccine or placebo injection. This person who donated was an adult of 18-55 years in Boston. The receptor's source is a person aged 18-60 years who received the Ad26.COV2.S COVID-19 vaccine or a placebo. Sample: peripheral blood, taken in a trial of Ad26.COV2.S vaccine versus placebo. The rearrangement joins TRBV5-4 to TRBJ2-7; 10 nucleotides line up with TRBD1. This CDR3 is CASSPGTGVYEQYF. CDR3 bases: TGTGCCAGCAGCCCCGGGACAGGGGTCTACGAGCAGTACTTC.